This T cell receptor (beta chain) was sequenced for a study of T cells after yellow fever vaccination. Germline-derived CDR1 and CDR2 are SGHRS and YFSETQ. Trimming removed 1 base from V and 6 bases from J, with 17 bases in between. CDR3 length: 15 amino acids. Conversion of TCR transcripts into cDNA relied on 5'RACE template switching, which added a universal primer site and UMIs. Using its own MiXCR run on the 5' RACE reads, TCRdb lists one record per CDR3 protein. Among some 550,000 distinct CDR3 sequences, 15% to 20% were seen once, and the ten largest hold 14%. The sequencing used PBMCs, collected 15 days after the yellow fever booster vaccination. The J gene is TRBJ2-7, the V gene TRBV5-1; maybe TRBD1 (6 bases). The sequence came from a man aged 25 to 40 who received the YFV17D yellow fever vaccine. In nucleotides, the CDR3 is TGCGCCAGCAGCTTGTTGGCAGGGGAGTCAAGCGAGCAGTACTTC. Translation gives CASSLLAGESSEQYF.